The T cell receptor beta chain described here comes from a study of control samples from healthy donors and cancer patients. The repertoire was sequenced with immunoSEQ multiplex PCR; TCRdb's copy has only in-frame clones and lacks some. Seen here are fewer than 500,000 clones, about 93% observed once, and the top ten hold 5.5% to 7.5%. The V and J ends lost 4 bases and 2 bases, in that order; junction bases with no gene match: 1. The length of the CDR3 is 14 residues. Per the germline V gene, CDR1 is WSHSY and CDR2 is SAAADI. The chain links TRBV10-2 to TRBJ2-5, with 10 bases identical to TRBD2. The receptor's source is a middle-aged man with head and neck cancer. The sample consisted of PBMCs. The CDR3 DNA is TGCGCCAGCAGTGCTAGCGGGAGACAAGAGACCCAGTACTTC. As protein: CASSASGRQETQYF.